A selection of T cell receptor beta chains follows, all from one sample in a study of control samples from healthy donors and cancer patients. Generated by immunoSEQ multiplex PCR, the TCRdb table keeps only in-frame clones and is missing some. The sample gives around 140,000 clones, 75% to 95% of which show up once; under 3% is in the top ten. Sequencing used blood. These receptor sequences come from a man aged 40-55 years in good health. CDR3s include the opening cysteine and the closing phenylalanine or tryptophan. D genes are given only for firm matches. The size field is filled for only some rows; it gives once, few, many or a size class.

>.|.|TRBJ1-5|TRBV12-1
TGTGCCAGCAGCTTTAGCAGCGAACTGTTCGGTGGGGTTTGCAATCAGCCCCAGCATTTT
CASSFSSELFGGVCNQPQHF
>TRBD2|.|TRBJ2-7|TRBV28
TGTGCCAGCAGTGCTCCCGGGACTAGCGGGGTAGGCGAGCAGTACTTC
CASSAPGTSGVGEQYF
>.|few|TRBJ2-7|TRBV6-6
TGTGCCAGCAGCCCCGGGACCCGGCAGTACTTC
CASSPGTRQYF
>.|.|TRBJ1-2|TRBV5-4
TGTGCCAGCAGCTTTATCAGCGGGAACTATGGCTACACCTTC
CASSFISGNYGYTF
>.|.|TRBJ1-5|TRBV19
TGTGCCAGTAGTATAGATCGAGGACAGCCCCAGCATTTT
CASSIDRGQPQHF
>.|.|TRBJ1-4|TRBV6-4
TGTGCCAGCAGCTCTGCTCCAAGCCTGGTGACTAATGAAAAACTGTTTTTT
CASSSAPSLVTNEKLFF
>.|.|TRBJ2-7|TRBV5-1
TGCGCCAGCAGCTTGGGATTCGGGGACTACGAGCAGTACTTC
CASSLGFGDYEQYF
>.|once|TRBJ2-3|TRBV6-6
TGTGCCAGCAGTCCAACAATGCCCGGGACACGCACAGATACGCAGTATTTT
CASSPTMPGTRTDTQYF
>TRBD1|.|TRBJ1-5|TRBV2
TGTGCCAGCAATGACAGGGGTAATCGCAATCAGCCCCAGCATTTT
CASNDRGNRNQPQHF
>.|.|TRBJ2-2|TRBV9
TGTGCCAGCAGCGTAGGGACAGCACAGAACACCGGGGAGCTGTTTTTT
CASSVGTAQNTGELFF
>.|.|TRBJ1-2|TRBV5-1
TGCGCCAGCAGCGCGTGGACTAACTATGGCTACACCTTC
CASSAWTNYGYTF
>.|once|TRBJ2-3|TRBV4-1
TGCGCCAGCAGCCAGCAGGGGCTTGATACGCAGTATTTT
CASSQQGLDTQYF
>.|.|TRBJ2-3|TRBV7-2
TGTGCCAGCAGCTTAAATCCTAGCGCAGATACGCAGTATTTT
CASSLNPSADTQYF
>.|.|TRBJ1-4|TRBV11-2
TGTGCCAGCAGCCAAAGCAGGGTGCGGGTAAAACTGTTTTTT
CASSQSRVRVKLFF
>.|.|TRBJ1-2|TRBV3-1/TRBV3-2
TGTGCCAGCAGCCAGGGCCGAGCCGGTCGGGGCTACACCTTC
CASSQGRAGRGYTF
>.|.|TRBJ1-1|TRBV6-5
TGTGCCAGCAGTTCCCCCGGGAGGAACACTGAAGCTTTCTTT
CASSSPGRNTEAFF
>.|.|TRBJ1-3|TRBV7-9
TGTGCCAGCAGCTTAGGAAACCCCAAGCTCGGAAACACCATATATTTT
CASSLGNPKLGNTIYF
>.|.|TRBJ2-3|TRBV18
TGTGCCAGCTCACGCATTTCGGGGGGCACAGATACGCAGTATTTT
CASSRISGGTDTQYF
>.|.|TRBJ1-5|TRBV2
TGTGCCAGCAACGGGGGAGAAGGAGGCAATCAGCCCCAGCATTTT
CASNGGEGGNQPQHF
>.|.|TRBJ2-3|TRBV5-1
TGCGCCAGCAGCTTGGCCGGGACTGATGGCACAGATACGCAGTATTTT
CASSLAGTDGTDTQYF
>TRBD1|.|TRBJ1-5|TRBV28
TGTGCCAGCAGTTTCCGGGACAGGGGTAGCAATCAGCCCCAGCATTTT
CASSFRDRGSNQPQHF
>.|.|TRBJ1-6|TRBV19
TGTGCCAGTAGTATTCGTGGATCGCCGGATAATTCACCCCTCCACTTT
CASSIRGSPDNSPLHF
>.|.|TRBJ2-5|TRBV11-2
TGTGCCAGCAGCTTAGAGACTAGGCCCCGAGAGACCCAGTACTTC
CASSLETRPRETQYF
>.|once|TRBJ1-6|TRBV6-6
TGTGCCAGCAGCGCGACCTCTAATTCACCCCTCCACTTT
CASSATSNSPLHF
>TRBD1|.|TRBJ1-1|TRBV24-1
TGTGCCACCAGTGATTCGGGGACAGGGGGAGATACTGAAGCTTTCTTT
CATSDSGTGGDTEAFF
>.|.|TRBJ1-5|TRBV15
TGTGCCACCAGCAGGGACAATCAGCCCCAGCATTTT
CATSRDNQPQHF
>.|few|TRBJ1-2|TRBV19
TGTGCCAGCACGGGAGTCGGGGACTATGGCTACACCTTC
CASTGVGDYGYTF
>TRBD1|.|TRBJ2-3|TRBV2
TGTGCCAGCAGTGGCGTCCAGGACAGGGTAAAACAGTATTTT
CASSGVQDRVKQYF
>.|.|TRBJ1-1|TRBV6-5
TGTGCCAGCAGTCGGGACTTGTCGTCGGCTTTCTTT
CASSRDLSSAFF
>TRBD2|.|TRBJ2-5|TRBV11-2
TGTGCCAGCACTCCACCGGGACTAGCGGGGCTGGAGACCCAGTACTTC
CASTPPGLAGLETQYF
>.|.|TRBJ2-7|TRBV19
TGTGCCAGCTCGTCCCCGGGACGAGAATACGAGCAGTACTTC
CASSSPGREYEQYF
>TRBD2|once|TRBJ2-1|TRBV27
TGTGCCAGCAGTTTATCGGCTAGCGGGGGCTACAATGAGCAGTTCTTC
CASSLSASGGYNEQFF
>.|.|TRBJ1-1|TRBV28
TGTGCCAGCAGCTCTGGCAGCGACCCAAACACTGAAGCTTTCTTT
CASSSGSDPNTEAFF